This entry describes one T cell receptor beta chain. A much bigger clone sits one base away, suggesting this may be a read error. These data belong to a study of molecular identifiers for immune sequencing clone quantification. CDR1 and CDR2 (germline): SEHNR, FQNEAQ (reference sequence). This CDR3 has 15 residues. Generation of bulk TCR libraries relied on previously described methods and listed TCR primers. TCRdb itself ran the PCR reads through MiXCR, one entry per CDR3 protein. The sample lists a few hundred thousand distinct CDR3 sequences, roughly a quarter seen once, with roughly 0.7% in the top ten.

The clonotype was recovered from a human donor in good health. Some libraries in this study had Jurkat cell RNA spiked in. This chain uses TRBV7-9 with TRBJ1-2; D unclear. Sequenced: naive CD8+ T cells from blood, with Jurkat cell RNA spiked in. Subset denoted: FACS-sorted CD8+CD4-CCR7+CD45RA+ naive T cells. As DNA, the CDR3 is TGTGCCAACAGCTCCAGTGATGCCAGTTCTTATGGCTACACCTTC. Its protein product is CANSSSDASSYGYTF.